The 20 T cell receptor beta chains below all came from one sample that was sequenced in a study of blood T cell repertoires in COVID-19. Repertoires were generated with immunoSEQ multiplex PCR, while TCRdb's copy carries only in-frame clones and drops some. The profile covers roughly 250,000 clones, with 82% appearing a single time and 4.9% taken by the ten largest. Sequenced input: peripheral blood. The receptors were gathered from a woman aged 80 or over with active or convalescent COVID-19.

The chain is built from TRBV28 and TRBJ1-5; unclear D gene. This CDR3 has 14 residues. Between the trimmed V and J ends, which lost 3 bases and 5 bases, there was a span of 11 bases. Germline V gene data show CDR1 as MDHEN and CDR2 as SYDVKM. CDR3 loop: CASSLSTEDQPQHF. CDR3 coding DNA: TGTGCCAGCAGTTTGTCTACAGAAGATCAGCCCCAGCATTTT.

The rearrangement uses TRBV28 and TRBJ1-4; D is perhaps TRBD1 (5 bases). Germline V lookup: CDR1 MDHEN, CDR2 SYDVKM. Deletions cut 5 bases from V and 5 bases from J, with 12 bases between. The CDR3 extends over 14 amino acids. The CDR3 DNA is TGTGCCAGCAGTCTGACAGAAATCAATGAAAAACTGTTTTTT. This gives the protein CASSLTEINEKLFF.

This chain joins TRBV14 and TRBJ2-7; D unresolved. The CDR3 sequence is 13 residues long. V lost 3 bases and J 5 bases, leaving 11 bases between the germline ends. Germline assignment: CDR1 SGHDN and CDR2 FVKESK. As DNA, the CDR3 is TGTGCCAGCAGCCACCCTAAGAGCCACGAGCAGTACTTC. Its protein is CASSHPKSHEQYF. Using reference TRBV14 and TRBJ2-7 for the parts outside the CDR3, the full variable domain is EAGVTQFPSHSVIEKGQTVTLRCDPISGHDNLYWYRRVMGKEIKFLLHFVKESKQDESGMPNNRFLAERTGGTYSTLKVQPAELEDSGVYFCASSHPKSHEQYFGPGTRLTVT.

J is TRBJ1-4 and V is TRBV6-5, with TRBD1 matching over 7 bases. Trimming removed 6 bases from V and 4 bases from J; junction bases left unmatched: 5. This CDR3 is 14 amino acids long. Germline CDR1 MNHEY, CDR2 SVGAGI. The CDR3 bases are TGTGCCAGCAGGGAGGACAGGCTTAATGAAAAACTGTTTTTT. Encoded protein: CASREDRLNEKLFF.

This clone has just a few counts. V usage is TRBV19 and J usage is TRBJ1-1; D ambiguous. The germline CDR1 and CDR2 sequences are LNHDA and SQIVND (reference sequence). CDR3 length: 12 residues. Trimming stripped 0 bases from V and 9 bases from J, with 8 bases between. This CDR3 reads CASSIDLNQAFF. In DNA form, the CDR3 reads TGTGCCAGTAGTATAGATCTAAATCAAGCTTTCTTT.

This chain connects TRBV5-1 to TRBJ2-3; 10 bases map to TRBD1. The V gene end was trimmed by 4 bases and the J gene end by 1 base; junction bases not matched to a gene: 15. The CDR3 contains 19 residues. Germline CDR1 is SGHRS and CDR2 is YFSETQ. As DNA, the CDR3 is TGCGCCAGCAGCCCGGCTTGGACAGGGGGGACCTTAGGCACAGATACGCAGTATTTT. Its protein is CASSPAWTGGTLGTDTQYF.

This clone came up a few times. The rearrangement joins TRBV5-8 to TRBJ1-5, with D perhaps TRBD1 (5 bases). CDR1 is SGHTS, CDR2 YDEGEE, per germline. The CDR3 is made up of 14 amino acids. The ends were cut back, 2 bases at V and 2 bases at J, with 8 bases in the middle. CDR3 sequence (DNA): TGTGCCAGCAGCTTTCGGGGGGGCAATCAGCCCCAGCATTTT. It yields the protein CASSFRGGNQPQHF.

V and J are TRBV6-5 and TRBJ1-4; D unclear. V was clipped by 5 bases and J by 8 bases, with 15 bases between them. Germline CDR1 and CDR2: MNHEY and SVGAGI. This CDR3 is 14 amino acids long. The CDR3 coding sequence is TGTGCCAGCAGTCTCGGGGAGAGCGGAGAAAAACTGTTTTTT. Translating it yields CASSLGESGEKLFF.

The chain employs TRBV25-1 and TRBJ1-3; D is unclear. The CDR3 covers 15 residues. Germline CDR1 reads MGHDK; CDR2 reads SYGVNS. V was shortened by 3 bases and J by 2 bases, with 11 bases between the two germline ends. The CDR3 spells CASSEAGVAGNTIYF. In nucleotides, the CDR3 is TGTGCCAGCAGTGAGGCCGGGGTAGCTGGAAACACCATATATTTT.

This clone was picked up a small number of times. The chain couples TRBV10-3 to TRBJ1-2; 11 bases match TRBD1. CDR1 and CDR2 from the germline V gene are ENHRY and SYGVKD. V was pared by 8 bases and J by 4 bases, with 9 bases of the junction left unmatched. CDR3 length: 15 amino acids. In DNA form, the CDR3 reads TGTGCCATCGGGGTGGGGACAGGGGGATTCTATGGCTACACCTTC. This gives the protein CAIGVGTGGFYGYTF.

The gene calls are TRBV6-5 and TRBJ1-1; 10 bases align to TRBD1. The germline V gene encodes CDR1 MNHEY and CDR2 SVGAGI. With 6 bases clipped from V and 9 bases from J, the junction kept 13 bases outside the gene matches. The CDR3 length is 15 residues. Here the CDR3 reads CASRDRGQVYSKAFF. The DNA of the CDR3 is TGTGCCAGCAGAGACAGGGGGCAGGTTTATTCTAAAGCTTTCTTT.

J is TRBJ1-2 and V is TRBV5-1; D perhaps matches TRBD1 (6 bases). Trimming took 4 bases from V and 3 from J, leaving 13 bases between them. The CDR3 spans 14 residues. Germline lookup yields CDR1 SGHRS and CDR2 YFSETQ. CDR3 sequence: CASSPGGGDYGYTF. The CDR3 coding sequence is TGCGCCAGCAGCCCTGGAGGGGGGGACTATGGCTACACCTTC.

This rearrangement joins TRBV3-1 (or the pseudogene TRBV3-2) to TRBJ2-5, with 11 positions matching TRBD2. This CDR3 contains 14 residues. Trimming at V came to 1 base and at J to 5 bases, leaving 0 bases not matched to a gene. CDR1 and CDR2 (germline): LGHDT, YNNKEL (reference sequence). The DNA of the CDR3 is TGTGCCAGCAGCCAAGGGACTAGCGGGGAGACCCAGTACTTC. This encodes CASSQGTSGETQYF.

The chain carries TRBV11-2 and TRBJ1-1; 10 nucleotides match TRBD1. The V gene's germline CDR1 is SGHAT and CDR2 FQNNGV. This CDR3 contains 18 residues. Trimming took 5 bases from V and 5 from J; bases not matched to a gene: 17. The CDR3, as DNA: TGTGCCAGCAGCCCCCAAGTCCCGGGACAGGGGCGGGGGACTGAAGCTTTCTTT. Its translation is CASSPQVPGQGRGTEAFF.

The count of this clone is one. This rearrangement joins TRBV6-5 to TRBJ1-1, with D unclear. The V end lost 10 bases, the J end lost 0 bases, and 12 bases lay between the germline ends. This CDR3 comprises 13 residues. Germline-derived CDR1 and CDR2 are MNHEY and SVGAGI. DNA of the CDR3: TGTGCCACCAGGCGACGGGTGAACACTGAAGCTTTCTTT. Protein: CATRRRVNTEAFF.

The V and J genes are TRBV18 and TRBJ2-7; D perhaps matches TRBD1 (5 bases). V was clipped by 2 bases and J by 4 bases, with 9 bases between them. The germline CDR1 and CDR2 sequences are KGHSH and LQKENI. The CDR3 sequence is 13 residues long. Here the CDR3 reads CASSPRTQYEQYF. The CDR3 region has the DNA TGTGCCAGCTCACCAAGGACACAGTACGAGCAGTACTTC.

The chain joins TRBV21-1 to TRBJ1-2; the table's D gene call, TRBD1, was not cross checked with the DNA. TRBV21-1 counts as a pseudogene. This CDR3 contains 18 residues. The CDR3 DNA sequence: TGTGCCAGCAGCCGAAATTCGACAGGAAGATTTCTTAGCAACTTAAACACCTTC. Amino acids: CASSRNSTGRFLSNLNTF.

The chain employs TRBV27 and TRBJ1-4; D not resolved. The ends were cut back, 5 bases at V and 7 bases at J, with 11 bases in the middle. Germline V gene lookup returns CDR1 MNHEY and CDR2 SMNVEV (reference sequence). CDR3 length: 13 amino acids. CDR3 coding DNA: TGTGCCAGCAGTCCCTTCGTCTCTGAAAAACTGTTTTTT. This sequence encodes CASSPFVSEKLFF.

The J gene is TRBJ1-1, the V gene TRBV6-5; D is undetermined. The CDR3 totals 14 residues. Trimming pared 7 bases from V and 1 base from J, leaving 13 bases between. Per germline, CDR1 MNHEY and CDR2 SVGAGI. The CDR3 DNA reads as TGTGCCAGCAACCAAAGGGCGGGGAACACTGAAGCTTTCTTT. Amino acid sequence: CASNQRAGNTEAFF.

Here the CDR3 DNA reads TGTGCCAGCTCACGGGTAGGGGGCGACTATGGCTACACCTTC. It is translated as CASSRVGGDYGYTF. This sequence joins TRBV18 and TRBJ1-2, with 7 bases that match TRBD1. The CDR3 consists of 14 residues. J was trimmed by 3 bases and V by 4 bases; bases with no gene match: 5. The germline gives CDR1 KGHSH, CDR2 LQKENI.